The clone carrying this T cell receptor beta chain was seen just once. Its target is unknown. The treatment denotes: some 19 received Ad26.COV2.S at low or high dose, single or two shots; several received placebo; per-sample allocation not given. On day 63 after the first injection, vaccine and placebo recipients gave samples. CDR1 and CDR2 from the germline V gene are SGHDN and FVKESK. This CDR3 region has 15 residues. V lost 4 bases to trimming and J lost 0 bases; unmatched junction nucleotides: 5. This specimen belongs to a study of Ad26.COV2.S vaccination and SARS-CoV-2 variants. Study-wide background: Intramuscular Ad26.COV2.S doses were given once or twice, 56 days apart.

General study results and limits: Placebo recipients and vaccine recipients were similar in non-spike TCR breadth. Post-vaccination breadth of spike-specific CD8+ and CD4+ T cell responses was reportedly substantial.

TCRdb keeps only in-frame clones here, not all; method: immunoSEQ multiplex PCR. The data contain roughly 380,000 clones, over 75% of them seen just once; the ten biggest clones take up roughly 3.2%. The sequencing used peripheral blood, collected in a trial of Ad26.COV2.S vaccine versus placebo. This sequence originates from a person between 18 and 65 years old who received the Ad26.COV2.S COVID-19 vaccine or a placebo. The chain joins TRBV14 to TRBJ1-1, with 7 bases lining up with TRBD1. CDR3 protein: CASSRWTGLNTEAFF. The CDR3 DNA reads TGTGCCAGCAGCCGCTGGACAGGTCTGAACACTGAAGCTTTCTTT.